This T cell receptor (beta chain) was captured in a study of blood T cell repertoires in COVID-19. Across the study: The cDNA or gDNA used as material had been derived from T cells, B-cell-depleted T cells, or PBMCs.

Between the trimmed V and J ends, which lost 2 bases and 6 bases, there was a span of 6 bases. Germline CDR1 and CDR2: SGHNT and YYREEE (reference sequence). The CDR3 totals 12 residues. Original processing notes: From reference gene primer amplification, estimates of nucleated cell counts were derived. This table comes from immunoSEQ multiplex PCR, and its TCRdb copy is limited to in-frame clones, with some not included. V and J calls and clone size are those listed in that table; D and trimming were worked out from the DNA. The table lists 97,000 or so clones, about 78% of them singletons, with roughly a tenth in the top ten.

The genes are TRBV5-4 and TRBJ1-5; no clear D. The source is a man between 60 and 75 years old with active or convalescent COVID-19. The material sequenced was peripheral blood. The CDR3 DNA reads TGTGCCAGCAGCTTTGGCGGTCAGCCCCAGCATTTT. It is translated as CASSFGGQPQHF.